This T cell receptor beta chain comes out of a study of CD8 T cells in Susac syndrome. Reverse transcription of 0.5 to 1 ug RNA was performed with random hexamers. MiXCR, run by TCRdb on the immunoSEQ multiplex PCR reads, gives a single entry per CDR3 protein. This sample has about 120,000 distinct CDR3 sequences, with around 94% found just once. To note about this clonotype: The junction shows a germline mismatch at one end, possibly a read error.

CDR3 length: 12 residues. The gene calls are TRBV12-3 or TRBV12-4 and TRBJ2-7; either TRBD1 or TRBD2 may supply D (6 bases each). This receptor was obtained from a human donor in good health. The material sequenced was CD4+ T cells from PBMCs. This CDR3 reads CASSFGGQGTHF. The CDR3 DNA follows: TGTGCCAGCAGTTTTGGGGGGCAGGGTACCCACTTC.